This T cell receptor beta chain stems from a study of cytomegalovirus exposure and HLA in healthy donors. The data were produced by immunoSEQ multiplex PCR, yet TCRdb's version contains in-frame clones alone and is incomplete. The table includes about 200,000 clones, about nine tenths detected once. This CDR3 is built from 13 residues. Germline-derived CDR1 and CDR2 are LNHDA and SQIVND (reference sequence). With 3 bases removed from V and 8 bases from J, the gap between germline ends came to 13 bases. This clone was picked up one time. The receptor's source is a woman between 18 and 29 years old in good health and CMV-seropositive. The sequencing input was PBMCs. The rearrangement uses TRBV19 and TRBJ1-1; D is perhaps TRBD1 (5 bases). CDR3 region: CASSIRAQGEAFF. CDR3 nucleotide sequence: TGTGCCAGTAGTATCCGGGCCCAGGGAGAAGCTTTCTTT.